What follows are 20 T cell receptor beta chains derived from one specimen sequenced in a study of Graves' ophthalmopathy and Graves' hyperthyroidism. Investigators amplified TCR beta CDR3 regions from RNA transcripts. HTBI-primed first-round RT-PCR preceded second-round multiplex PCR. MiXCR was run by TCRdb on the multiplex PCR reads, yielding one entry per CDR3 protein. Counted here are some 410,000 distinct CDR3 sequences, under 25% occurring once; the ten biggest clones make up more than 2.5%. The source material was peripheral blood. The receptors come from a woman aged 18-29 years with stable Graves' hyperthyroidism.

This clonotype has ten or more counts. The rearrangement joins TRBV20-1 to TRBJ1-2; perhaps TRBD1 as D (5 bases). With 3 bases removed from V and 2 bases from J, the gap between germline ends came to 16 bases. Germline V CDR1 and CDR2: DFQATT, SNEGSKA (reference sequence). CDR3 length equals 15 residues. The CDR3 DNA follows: TGCAGTGCTAGGGCCTTGGGGGGATTAAACTATGGCTACACCTTC. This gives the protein CSARALGGLNYGYTF.

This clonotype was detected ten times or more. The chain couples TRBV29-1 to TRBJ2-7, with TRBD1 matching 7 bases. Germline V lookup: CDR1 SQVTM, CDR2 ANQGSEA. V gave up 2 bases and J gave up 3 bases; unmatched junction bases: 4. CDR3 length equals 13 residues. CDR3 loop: CSVERGQGYEQYF. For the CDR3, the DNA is TGCAGCGTTGAAAGGGGGCAAGGCTACGAGCAGTACTTC.

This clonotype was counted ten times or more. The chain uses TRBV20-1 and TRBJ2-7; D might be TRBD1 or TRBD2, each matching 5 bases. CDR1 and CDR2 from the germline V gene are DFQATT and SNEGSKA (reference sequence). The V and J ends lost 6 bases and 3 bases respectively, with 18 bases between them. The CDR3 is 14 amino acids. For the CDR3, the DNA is TGCAGTGCGTCGGGACCCTCTGGATTCTACGAGCAGTACTTC. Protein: CSASGPSGFYEQYF.

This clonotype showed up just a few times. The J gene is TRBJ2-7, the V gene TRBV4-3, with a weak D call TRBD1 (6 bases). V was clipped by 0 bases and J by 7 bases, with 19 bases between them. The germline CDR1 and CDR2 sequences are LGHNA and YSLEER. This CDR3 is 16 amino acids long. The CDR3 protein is CASSQDGRLGGAEQYF. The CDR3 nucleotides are TGCGCCAGCAGCCAAGATGGTCGGTTAGGGGGAGCGGAGCAGTACTTC.

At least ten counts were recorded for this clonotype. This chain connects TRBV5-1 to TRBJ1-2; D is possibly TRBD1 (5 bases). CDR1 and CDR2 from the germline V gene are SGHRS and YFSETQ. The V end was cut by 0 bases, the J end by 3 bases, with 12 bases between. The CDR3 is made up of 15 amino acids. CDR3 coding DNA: TGCGCCAGCAGCTTGGATTCGTCAGGGCACTATGGCTACACCTTC. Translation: CASSLDSSGHYGYTF. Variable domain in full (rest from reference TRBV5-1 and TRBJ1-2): KAGVTQTPRYLIKTRGQQVTLSCSPISGHRSVSWYQQTPGQGLQFLFEYFSETQRNKGNFPGRFSGRQFSNSRSEMNVSTLELGDSALYLCASSLDSSGHYGYTFGSGTRLTVV.

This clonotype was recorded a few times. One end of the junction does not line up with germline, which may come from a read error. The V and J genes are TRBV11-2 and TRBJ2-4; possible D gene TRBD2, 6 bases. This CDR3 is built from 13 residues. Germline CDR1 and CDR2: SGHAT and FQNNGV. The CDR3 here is CASGPEGKNIKYF. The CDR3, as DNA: TGTGCCAGCGGCCCGGAGGGCAAAAACATTAAGTACTTC. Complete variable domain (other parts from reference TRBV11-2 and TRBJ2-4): EAGVAQSPRYKIIEKRQSVAFWCNPISGHATLYWYQQILGQGPKLLIQFQNNGVVDDSQLPKDRFSAERLKGVDSTLKIQPAKLEDSAVYLCASGPEGKNIKYFGAGTRLSVL.

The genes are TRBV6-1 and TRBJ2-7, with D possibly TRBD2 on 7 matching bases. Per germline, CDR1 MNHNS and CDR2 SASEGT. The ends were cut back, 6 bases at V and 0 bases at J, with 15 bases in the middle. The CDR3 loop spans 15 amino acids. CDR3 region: CASRGGAGSSYEQYF. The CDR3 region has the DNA TGTGCCAGCAGGGGGGGGGCAGGGAGCTCCTACGAGCAGTACTTC.

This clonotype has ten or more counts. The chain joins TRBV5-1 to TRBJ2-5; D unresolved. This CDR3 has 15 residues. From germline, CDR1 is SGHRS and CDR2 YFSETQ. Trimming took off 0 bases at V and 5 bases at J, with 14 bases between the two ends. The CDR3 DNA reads TGCGCCAGCAGCTTGGATCGTAGGGCCTTTGAGACCCAGTACTTC. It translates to CASSLDRRAFETQYF.

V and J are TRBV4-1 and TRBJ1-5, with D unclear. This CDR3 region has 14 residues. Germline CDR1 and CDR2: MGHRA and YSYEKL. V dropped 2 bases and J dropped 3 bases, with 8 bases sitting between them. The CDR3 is CASSQPGLNQPQHF. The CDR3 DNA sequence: TGCGCCAGCAGCCAACCGGGCCTCAATCAGCCCCAGCATTTT.

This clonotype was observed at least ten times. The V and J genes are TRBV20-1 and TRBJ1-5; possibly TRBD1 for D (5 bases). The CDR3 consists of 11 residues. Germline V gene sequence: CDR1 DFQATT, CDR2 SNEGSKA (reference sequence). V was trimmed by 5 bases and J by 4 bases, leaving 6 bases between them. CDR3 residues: CSAPGNQPQHF. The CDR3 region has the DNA TGCAGTGCTCCAGGGAATCAGCCCCAGCATTTT.

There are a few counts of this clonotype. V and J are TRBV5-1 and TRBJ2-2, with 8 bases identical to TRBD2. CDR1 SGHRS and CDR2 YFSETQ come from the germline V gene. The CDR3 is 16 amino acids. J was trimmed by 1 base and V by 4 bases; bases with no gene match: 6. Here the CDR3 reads CASSHLSGENTGELFF. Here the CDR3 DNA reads TGCGCCAGCAGCCACCTTAGCGGGGAGAACACCGGGGAGCTGTTTTTT.

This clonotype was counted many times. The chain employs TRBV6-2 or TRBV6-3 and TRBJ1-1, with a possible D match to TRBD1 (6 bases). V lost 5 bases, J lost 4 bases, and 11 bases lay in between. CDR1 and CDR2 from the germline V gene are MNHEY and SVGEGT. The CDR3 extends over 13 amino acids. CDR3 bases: TGTGCCAGCAGTCACGGACAGTCCACTGAAGCTTTCTTT. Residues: CASSHGQSTEAFF.

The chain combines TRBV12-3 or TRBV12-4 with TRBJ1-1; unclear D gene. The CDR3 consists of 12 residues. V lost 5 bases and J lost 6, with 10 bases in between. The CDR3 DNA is TGTGCCAGCAGTCCCCCCGGACCTGAAGCTTTCTTT. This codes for CASSPPGPEAFF.

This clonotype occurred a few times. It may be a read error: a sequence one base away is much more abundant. The CDR3: CASSGSYKNIKYF. CDR3 nucleotides: TGTGCCAGCAGCGGCAGTTACAAAAACATTAAGTACTTC. The chain uses TRBV7-2 and TRBJ2-4; D remains unclear. This CDR3 has 13 amino acids. In germline, CDR1 is SGHTA, CDR2 FQGNSA. The whole variable domain, remainder taken from reference TRBV7-2 and TRBJ2-4, is GAGVSQSPSNKVTEKGKDVELRCDPISGHTALYWYRQSLGQGLEFLIYFQGNSAPDKSGLPSDRFSAERTGGSVSTLTIQRTQQEDSAVYLCASSGSYKNIKYFGAGTRLSVL.

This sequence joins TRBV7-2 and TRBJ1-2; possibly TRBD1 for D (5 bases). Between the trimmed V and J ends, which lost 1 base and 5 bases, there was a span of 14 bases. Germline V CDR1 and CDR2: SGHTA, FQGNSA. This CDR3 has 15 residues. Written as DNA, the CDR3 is TGTGCCAGCAGCTTAGTGGCAGGGCTCCCGTATGGCTACACCTTC. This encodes CASSLVAGLPYGYTF.

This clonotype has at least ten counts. CDR3 loop: CASSLGRFNQPQHF. The CDR3, as DNA: TGTGCCAGCAGCTTAGGCCGGTTCAATCAGCCCCAGCATTTT. The gene calls are TRBV7-9 and TRBJ1-5, with D unresolved. CDR1 is SEHNR, CDR2 FQNEAQ, per germline (reference sequence). The V gene lost 1 base and the J gene lost 3 bases, with 7 bases spanning the gap. CDR3 length: 14 residues.

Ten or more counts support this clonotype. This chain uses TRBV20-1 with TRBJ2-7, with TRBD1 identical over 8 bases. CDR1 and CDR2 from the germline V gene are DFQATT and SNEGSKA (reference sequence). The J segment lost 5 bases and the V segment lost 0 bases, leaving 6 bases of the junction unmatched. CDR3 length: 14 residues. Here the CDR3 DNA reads TGCAGTGCTAGAGAGGACAGGGTTCAAAACGAGCAGTACTTC. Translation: CSAREDRVQNEQYF.

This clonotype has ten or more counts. The CDR3 protein is CASSRRTSGPYEQYF. For the CDR3, the DNA is TGCGCCAGCAGCCGTCGGACTAGCGGGCCATACGAGCAGTACTTC. The rearrangement joins TRBV4-3 to TRBJ2-7, with TRBD2 matching 11 bases. J lost 4 bases, V lost 4 bases, and 6 bases had no gene match. CDR1 LGHNA and CDR2 YSLEER come from the germline V gene. The length of the CDR3 is 15 residues.

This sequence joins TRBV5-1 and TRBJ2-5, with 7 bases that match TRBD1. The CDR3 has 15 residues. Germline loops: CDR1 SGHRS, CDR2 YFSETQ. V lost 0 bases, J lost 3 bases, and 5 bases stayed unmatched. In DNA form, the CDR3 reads TGCGCCAGCAGCTTGGGGACAGGAGTCAAAGAGACCCAGTACTTC. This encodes CASSLGTGVKETQYF.

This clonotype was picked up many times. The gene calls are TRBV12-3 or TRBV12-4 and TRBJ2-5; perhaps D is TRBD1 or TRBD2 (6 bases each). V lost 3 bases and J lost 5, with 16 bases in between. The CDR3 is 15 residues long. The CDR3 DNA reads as TGTGCCAGCAGTTTTGGGGCAGGGGAGGTGGAGACCCAGTACTTC. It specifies CASSFGAGEVETQYF.